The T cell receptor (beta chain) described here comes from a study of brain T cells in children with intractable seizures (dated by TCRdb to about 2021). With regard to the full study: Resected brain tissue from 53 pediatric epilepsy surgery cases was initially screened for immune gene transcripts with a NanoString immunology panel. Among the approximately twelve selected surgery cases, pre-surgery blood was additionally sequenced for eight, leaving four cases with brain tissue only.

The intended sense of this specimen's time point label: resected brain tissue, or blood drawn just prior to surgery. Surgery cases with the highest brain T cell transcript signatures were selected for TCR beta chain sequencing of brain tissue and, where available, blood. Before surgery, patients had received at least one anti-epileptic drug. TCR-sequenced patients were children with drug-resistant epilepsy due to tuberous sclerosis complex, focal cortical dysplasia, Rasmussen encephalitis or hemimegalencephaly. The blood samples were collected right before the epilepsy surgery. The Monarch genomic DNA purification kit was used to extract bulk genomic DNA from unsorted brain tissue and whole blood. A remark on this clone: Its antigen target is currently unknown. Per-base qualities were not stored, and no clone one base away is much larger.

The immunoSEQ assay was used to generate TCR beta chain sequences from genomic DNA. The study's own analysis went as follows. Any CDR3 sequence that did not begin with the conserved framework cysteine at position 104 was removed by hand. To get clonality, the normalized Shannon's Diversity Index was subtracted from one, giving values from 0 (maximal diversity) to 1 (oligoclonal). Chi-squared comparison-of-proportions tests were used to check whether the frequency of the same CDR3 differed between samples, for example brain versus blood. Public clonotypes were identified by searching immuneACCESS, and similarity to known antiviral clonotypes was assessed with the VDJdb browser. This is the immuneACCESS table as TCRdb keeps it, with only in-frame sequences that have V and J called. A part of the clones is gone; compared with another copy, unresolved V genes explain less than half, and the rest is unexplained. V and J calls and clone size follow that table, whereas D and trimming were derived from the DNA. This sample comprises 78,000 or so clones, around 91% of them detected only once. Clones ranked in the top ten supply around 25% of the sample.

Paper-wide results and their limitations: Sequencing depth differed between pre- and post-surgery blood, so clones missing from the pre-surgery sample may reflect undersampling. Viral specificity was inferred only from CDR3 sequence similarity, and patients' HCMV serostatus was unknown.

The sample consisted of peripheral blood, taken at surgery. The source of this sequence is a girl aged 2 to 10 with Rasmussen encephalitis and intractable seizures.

The DNA is as follows: TGTGCCAGCAGCCCCTGGGGACAGGGGAACAATGAGCAGTTCTTC. This yields the protein CASSPWGQGNNEQFF. Recombination linked TRBV6-5 to TRBJ2-1, and 10 bases in between align with TRBD1. The CDR3 spans 15 residues, from the cysteine through the phenylalanine. Of all the DNA, just the CDR3 is kept, 45 bases in frame from base 1. V is cut back by 6 bases and J by 5 bases, with 7 bases in the junction unmatched. The germline V gene supplies CDR1 MNHEY and CDR2 SVGAGI.